A selection of T cell receptor beta chains follows, all from one sample in a study of shared T cell receptors in the human thymus. The assay was immunoSEQ multiplex PCR, and TCRdb's table has in-frame clones only and misses some. The sample shows around 65,000 clones, 90% to 95% of them seen only once. The sample comprised thymocytes. The receptors shown here come from a human donor. Both conserved end residues are part of each CDR3. D genes are given only for firm matches. The listing skips clone size in some rows; elsewhere it reads once, few, many or a size class.

v_gene,j_gene,d_gene,abundance,CDR3aa,CDR3nt
TRBV19,TRBJ1-5,TRBD1,NA,CASSGTPQGANNQPQHF,TGTGCCAGTAGTGGGACACCCCAGGGGGCGAACAATCAGCCCCAGCATTTT
TRBV27,TRBJ2-1,NA,NA,CASSLGSYNEQFF,TGTGCCAGCAGTTTAGGTTCCTACAATGAGCAGTTCTTC
TRBV27,TRBJ1-1,NA,NA,CASSFLGTATEAFF,TGTGCCAGCAGTTTCCTGGGAACAGCCACTGAAGCTTTCTTT
TRBV28,TRBJ1-1,NA,NA,CASSLTGLRNTEAFF,TGTGCCAGCAGCTTGACTGGACTCCGGAACACTGAAGCTTTCTTT
TRBV11-2,TRBJ1-4,NA,NA,CASSSPGASNEKLFF,TGTGCCAGCAGCTCCCCGGGGGCATCTAATGAAAAACTGTTTTTT
TRBV7-2,TRBJ1-3,NA,NA,CASSLERGAAGNTIYF,TGTGCCAGCAGCTTAGAACGGGGGGCGGCTGGAAACACCATATATTTT
TRBV19,TRBJ1-3,NA,NA,CASNPGLKRDTIYF,TGTGCCAGTAACCCTGGACTTAAGCGGGACACCATATATTTT
TRBV6-5,TRBJ2-7,NA,NA,CASQPPGGWSYEQYF,TGTGCCAGCCAACCACCAGGGGGGTGGTCCTACGAGCAGTACTTC
TRBV29-1,TRBJ2-5,TRBD2,few,CSVEDLAGGKETQYF,TGCAGCGTTGAAGATTTAGCGGGGGGGAAAGAGACCCAGTACTTC
TRBV6-5,TRBJ1-1,NA,NA,CASRNKGDAFF,TGTGCCAGCAGGAACAAGGGGGACGCTTTCTTT
TRBV4-1,TRBJ2-7,TRBD1,NA,CASSQHPRDRAYEQYF,TGCGCCAGCAGCCAACATCCCCGGGACAGGGCCTACGAGCAGTACTTC
TRBV15,TRBJ2-3,TRBD2,NA,CATSRATRTSGGAEASTDTQYF,TGTGCCACCAGCAGAGCTACTAGGACTAGCGGGGGGGCCGAGGCGAGCACAGATACGCAGTATTTT
TRBV4-1,TRBJ2-2,NA,NA,CASSQAITGELFF,TGCGCCAGCAGCCAAGCGATCACCGGGGAGCTGTTTTTT
TRBV7-8,TRBJ1-5,TRBD1,once,CASSLRGPFNQPQHF,TGTGCCAGCAGCCTAAGGGGGCCCTTCAATCAGCCCCAGCATTTT
TRBV19,TRBJ2-7,TRBD2,NA,CASSPRSGGRSYEQYF,TGTGCCAGTAGTCCCCGAAGCGGGGGCCGCTCCTACGAGCAGTACTTC
TRBV25-1,TRBJ2-7,NA,NA,CASSDADRFYEQYF,TGTGCCAGCAGTGATGCTGACAGATTCTACGAGCAGTACTTC
TRBV11-2,TRBJ2-1,TRBD2,NA,CASSTSGEGYNEQFF,TGTGCCAGCAGCACTAGCGGGGAGGGCTACAATGAGCAGTTCTTC
TRBV10-3,TRBJ1-2,NA,NA,CAISESAQYREYNYGYTF,TGTGCCATCAGTGAGTCGGCTCAGTACAGGGAATATAACTATGGCTACACCTTC
TRBV7-4,TRBJ2-5,NA,NA,CASSSPVYPPGEETQYF,TGTGCCAGCAGCTCCCCAGTATATCCCCCGGGGGAGGAGACCCAGTACTTC
TRBV4-3,TRBJ2-5,NA,NA,CASSQRSGETQYF,TGCGCCAGCAGCCAAAGGAGCGGGGAGACCCAGTACTTC
TRBV4-1,TRBJ1-2,TRBD1,NA,CASSQWTGPWTYGGYTF,TGCGCCAGCAGCCAGTGGACAGGGCCATGGACTTATGGTGGCTACACCTTC